The clone carrying this TCR beta chain was detected a few times. Its antigen remains unknown. This sample is drawn from a study of post-analysis software for immune sequencing data. CDR1 is MNHEY and CDR2 is SVGEGT in the germline V gene. The CDR3 has 15 amino acids. The V gene end was trimmed by 2 bases and the J gene end by 2 bases; junction bases not matched to a gene: 3. Sequencing libraries made from TCR beta cDNA carried unique molecular identifiers. A population of roughly 0.9 to 11 million T cells gave rise to about half a million cDNA molecules. TCRdb reanalysed the PCR reads using MiXCR and keeps one entry per CDR3 protein. The sample consists of 350,000 to 450,000 distinct CDR3 sequences, roughly 38% of them appearing once. Overall study findings and caveats: A few TRBV segments (TRBV5-6, TRBV5-1 and TRBV20-1 among them) occurred more frequently in patients than in controls.

Sequenced material: blood. This receptor was taken from a girl aged 10-17 years with multiple sclerosis. The chain employs TRBV6-2 or TRBV6-3 and TRBJ2-1; 7 nucleotides line up with TRBD1. CDR3 amino acids: CASSYQTGPYNEQFF. In nucleotides, the CDR3 is TGTGCCAGCAGTTACCAGACAGGGCCCTACAATGAGCAGTTCTTC.